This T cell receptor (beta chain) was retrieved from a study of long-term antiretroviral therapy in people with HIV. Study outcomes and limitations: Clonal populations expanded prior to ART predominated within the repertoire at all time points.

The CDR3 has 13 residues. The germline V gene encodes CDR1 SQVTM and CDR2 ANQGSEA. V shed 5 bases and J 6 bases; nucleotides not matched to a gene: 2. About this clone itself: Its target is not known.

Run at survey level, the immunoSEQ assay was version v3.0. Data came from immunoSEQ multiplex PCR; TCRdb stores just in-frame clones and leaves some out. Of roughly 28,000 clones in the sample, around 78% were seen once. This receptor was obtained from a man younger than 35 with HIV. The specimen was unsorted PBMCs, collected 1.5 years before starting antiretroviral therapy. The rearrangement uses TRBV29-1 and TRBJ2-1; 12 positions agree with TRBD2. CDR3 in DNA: TGCAGCGTTCGGACTAGCGGGGCCAATGAGCAGTTCTTC. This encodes CSVRTSGANEQFF.